This TCR beta chain came from a study of cytomegalovirus exposure and HLA in healthy donors. Study results and caveats: Productive rates of about 87% or about 30% were seen for most TCR beta V segments in an earlier analysis.

Each donor's status was that of a healthy bone marrow donor. This CDR3 comprises 13 residues. From germline, CDR1 is SGHRS and CDR2 YFSETQ. With 1 base removed from V and 4 bases from J, the gap between germline ends came to 6 bases. In regard to this clone: Its target is unknown.

The PCR made use of 60 Vbeta and 13 Jbeta primers. Measured with immunoSEQ multiplex PCR; TCRdb has only the in-frame clones, and not every one. The data contain around 170,000 clones, about 82% of them seen just once; the ten biggest clones take up 1%. The sequence was collected from a woman between 45 and 65 years old in good health and CMV-seropositive. The chain has TRBV5-1 and TRBJ2-1; D may be TRBD1 (5 bases). Sequencing was performed on PBMCs. The CDR3 sequence is CASSLTGYNEQFF. The CDR3 nucleotides are TGCGCCAGCAGCTTGACAGGTTACAATGAGCAGTTCTTC.